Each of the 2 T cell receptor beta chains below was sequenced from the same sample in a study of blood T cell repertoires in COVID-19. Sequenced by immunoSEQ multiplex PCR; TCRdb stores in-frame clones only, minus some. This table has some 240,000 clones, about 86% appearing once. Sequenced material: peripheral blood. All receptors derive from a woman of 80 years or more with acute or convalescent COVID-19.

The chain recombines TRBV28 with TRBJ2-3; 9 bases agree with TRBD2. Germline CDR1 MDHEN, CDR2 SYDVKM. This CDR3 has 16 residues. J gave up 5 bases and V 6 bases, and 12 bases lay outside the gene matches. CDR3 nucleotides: TGTGCCAGCAGACCCCGAGGGCGGGGGGGTGAAGATACGCAGTATTTT. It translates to CASRPRGRGGEDTQYF. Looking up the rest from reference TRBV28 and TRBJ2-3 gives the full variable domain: DVKVTQSSRYLVKRTGEKVFLECVQDMDHENMFWYRQDPGLGLRLIYFSYDVKMKEKGDIPEGYSVSREKKERFSLILESASTNQTSMYLCASRPRGRGGEDTQYFGPGTRLTVL.

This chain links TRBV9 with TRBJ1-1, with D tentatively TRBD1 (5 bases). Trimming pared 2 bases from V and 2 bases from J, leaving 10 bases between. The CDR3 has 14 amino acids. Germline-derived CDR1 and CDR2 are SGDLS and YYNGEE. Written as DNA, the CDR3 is TGTGCCAGCAGCGTGAGGACAACAAACACTGAAGCTTTCTTT. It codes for CASSVRTTNTEAFF.